A selection of T cell receptor beta chains follows, all from one sample in a study of metastatic and nonmetastatic thyroid tumors. TCRdb re-analyzed the PCR reads through MiXCR. Among some 20,000 clones listed, over 20% were seen once. The specimen was tumor tissue. The origin of the receptors is a male donor with papillary thyroid cancer or a benign thyroid nodule (not recorded which). Some clones in this sample may be carry-over from other donors' samples. CDR3s include the opening cysteine and the closing phenylalanine or tryptophan. Each record gives: J gene, V gene, D gene, clone size, CDR3 DNA, CDR3 protein. A D gene is named only where the DNA matches it firmly. Some rows have no size entry. The others give once, few or many, or a class for an expanded clone.

TRBJ2-2,TRBV9,NA,medium-sized,TGTGCCAGCAGCGTAACCTCCAACACCGGGGAGCTGTTTTTT,CASSVTSNTGELFF
TRBJ2-5,TRBV6-5,NA,many,TGTGCCAGCAGTTACAGTCAGGGGGAGACCCAGTACTTC,CASSYSQGETQYF
TRBJ2-5,TRBV20-1,TRBD2,many,TGCAGTGCCTACGGGGGGAGCGTCGAAGAGACCCAGTACTTC,CSAYGGSVEETQYF
TRBJ1-6,TRBV28,NA,many,TGTGCCAGCACCCCAGAGGGGGGGTCGGCTAATTCACCCCTCCACTTT,CASTPEGGSANSPLHF
TRBJ1-1,TRBV30,NA,many,TGTGCCTGGAGTAGGGGCATTAACACTGAAGCTTTCTTT,CAWSRGINTEAFF
TRBJ2-1,TRBV24-1,NA,medium-sized,TGTGCCACCAGTAATTCCTGGACAGCTTCATACAATGAGCAGTTCTTC,CATSNSWTASYNEQFF
TRBJ2-2,TRBV7-6,TRBD2,many,TGTGCCAGCAGCTCAGCGGGAGGCACCGGGGAGCTGTTTTTT,CASSSAGGTGELFF
TRBJ1-6,TRBV20-1,NA,medium-sized,TGCAGTGCTAGAGAGGACAGCCTTGGACGGGCCCTCCACTTT,CSAREDSLGRALHF
TRBJ2-1,TRBV13,TRBD2,NA,TGTGCCAGCAGCTTAGGGACTAGCGGCACTTACAATGAGCAGTTCTTC,CASSLGTSGTYNEQFF
TRBJ2-1,TRBV20-1,NA,many,TGCAGTGCCTCCTCTGCGGAAACCTACAATGAGCAGTTCTTC,CSASSAETYNEQFF
TRBJ1-2,TRBV4-1,NA,many,TGCGCCAGCAGCCTTCTGGAACAGGGCTTCTATGGCTACACCTTC,CASSLLEQGFYGYTF
TRBJ1-3,TRBV6-1,NA,many,TGTGCCAGCAACCTGGACAGCGGAAACACCATATATTTT,CASNLDSGNTIYF
TRBJ2-3,TRBV4-2,TRBD2,NA,TGTGCCAGCAGCCGACAAGCGGGAGGTGTGACAGATACGCAGTATTTT,CASSRQAGGVTDTQYF
TRBJ2-7,TRBV12-3/TRBV12-4,NA,NA,TGTGCCAGCAGTTGGAGGTCGTGGTCCTACGAGCAGTACTTC,CASSWRSWSYEQYF
TRBJ2-2,TRBV4-3,TRBD1,many,TGCGCCAGCACCCCCTGGGGGGACAGGGGGCAGGTAACCGGGGAGCTGTTTTTT,CASTPWGDRGQVTGELFF
TRBJ2-7,TRBV7-2,NA,many,TGTGCCAGCAGCTTAGCCTCCCCAGGGGGGGTCGAGCAGTACTTC,CASSLASPGGVEQYF
TRBJ2-6,TRBV28,NA,many,TGTGCCAGCAGACTTCCCGGGACCCAGGTCCTGACTTTC,CASRLPGTQVLTF
TRBJ1-2,TRBV27,TRBD1,medium-sized,TGTGCCAGCAGTAACCGACAGGGTCATAACTATGGCTACACCTTC,CASSNRQGHNYGYTF
TRBJ2-1,TRBV11-3,TRBD2,NA,TGTGCCAGCAGCTCCGGGGCGGGACGGACTAGTCCGTACAATGAGCAGTTCTTC,CASSSGAGRTSPYNEQFF
TRBJ2-7,TRBV5-1,NA,NA,TGCGCCAACCTTTTGCGGCGGGCCTACGAGCAGTACTTC,CANLLRRAYEQYF
TRBJ2-3,TRBV5-1,TRBD2,many,TGCGCCAGCAGCCCGGGGGTAGGACTAGCGGTCACAGATACGCAGTATTTT,CASSPGVGLAVTDTQYF
TRBJ2-3,TRBV11-2,TRBD2,once,TGTGCCAGCAGCTCCCATGGGACGGCTAGCGGGAGCACAGATACGCAGTATTTT,CASSSHGTASGSTDTQYF
TRBJ1-1,TRBV4-2,TRBD1,NA,TGTGCCAGCGCTGGGACAGGGGCGGGGACTGAAGCTTTCTTT,CASAGTGAGTEAFF
TRBJ2-2,TRBV7-9,TRBD1,many,TGTGCCAGCAGGGGGGGACAGGGGAACACCGGGGAGCTGTTTTTT,CASRGGQGNTGELFF